This passage covers 14 T cell receptor beta chains from one sample sequenced in a study of T cells in women clearing cervical HPV infection (dated by TCRdb to the late 2010s). Libraries were prepared through the immunoSEQ multiplex PCR assay. Imported from immuneACCESS, the table was reduced by TCRdb to in-frame sequences with V and J called. These copies leave out some clones; in studies compared against another copy, an unresolved V gene accounts for under half, and the cause of the remainder is not known. The table for this sample records about 27,000 clones. The leading ten clones occupy 8.5% to 14% of the sample. Sequenced: blood buffy coat. Receptors originate from a woman between 18 and 70 years old with a cervical HPV16 infection that either progressed to CIN3+ or cleared (not recorded which).

A word on this clone: The sequence runs out 3 residues before the end of the CDR3; the remainder is reconstructed from the germline J gene. V is TRBV19 and J is TRBJ2-3; 8 bases match TRBD2. Germline V lookup: CDR1 LNHDA, CDR2 SQIVND (reference sequence). The CDR3 covers 15 residues. Trimming removed 3 bases from V and 5 bases from J; junction bases left unmatched: 7. The DNA read from the CDR3 is TGTGCCAGTAGTATGAAAGCGGGGGCGATAGATACG. This translates into CASSMKAGAIDT. Given in full, the CDR3 is CASSMKAGAIDTQYF.

Comments on this clone: The read gets to within 3 residues of the CDR3 end, and the germline J gene fills in the rest. The rearrangement joins TRBV6-1 to TRBJ2-1; 9 bases match TRBD2. Germline trimming cut 0 bases from V and 4 bases from J; bases unmatched to any gene: 1. CDR3 length equals 15 residues. Per germline, CDR1 MNHNS and CDR2 SASEGT. CDR3: CASSEAAGGYNEQFF. Partial CDR3 DNA: TGTGCCAGCAGTGAAGCGGCGGGGGGGTACAATGAG.

Regarding this clone: The sequenced fragment ends 3 residues before the CDR3 boundary, so the rest is inferred from the germline J gene. The chain uses TRBV4-1 and TRBJ2-4; D might be TRBD2 (5 bases). Trimming removed 5 bases at V and 9 bases at J, with 8 bases between. Per the germline V gene, CDR1 is MGHRA and CDR2 is YSYEKL. The CDR3 sequence is 11 residues long. This chain's CDR3 is CASSSAGIQYF. The CDR3 bases that were read are TGCGCCAGCAGCTCCGCGGGCATT.

Comments on this clone: The sequence runs out 3 residues before the end of the CDR3; the remainder is reconstructed from the germline J gene. V gene TRBV20-1 combines with J gene TRBJ1-2; 7 nucleotides align to TRBD1. The CDR3 extends over 17 amino acids. Germline V CDR1 and CDR2: DFQATT, SNEGSKA (reference sequence). With 6 bases clipped from V and 0 bases from J, the junction kept 16 bases outside the gene matches. Here the CDR3 reads CSAQKGTVGLTNYGYTF. The covered CDR3 bases are TGCAGTGCCCAAAAGGGGACAGTCGGACTCACTAACTATGGC.

Worth noting for this clone: Read coverage stops 3 residues before the CDR3 terminus; the germline J gene supplies the remainder. The chain has TRBV5-1 and TRBJ2-5; possible D gene TRBD1, 6 bases. The CDR3 contains 15 residues. Germline V gene data show CDR1 as SGHRS and CDR2 as YFSETQ. V lost 0 bases and J lost 5, with 14 bases in between. The CDR3 sequence is CASSLALQGTETQYF. The CDR3 bases that were read are TGCGCCAGCAGCTTGGCCCTACAGGGTACGGAGACC.

Details on this clone: The read comes to an end 3 residues before the CDR3 does, leaving the germline J gene to fill in the end. The chain joins TRBV7-9 to TRBJ1-5; a weak D match, TRBD1 (5 bases). V shed 5 bases and J shed 0 bases, with 11 bases lying between them. There are 15 residues in the CDR3. Per germline, CDR1 SEHNR and CDR2 FQNEAQ (reference sequence). CDR3 residues: CASSLGGYSNQPQHF. The CDR3 DNA, read in part, is TGTGCCAGCAGCCTCGGGGGGTATAGCAATCAGCCC.

CDR3 DNA, as far as it was read: TGTGCCAGCAGACCTCAGGGGCAGACCTACGAG. Protein sequence: CASRPQGQTYE. The CDR3 in full is CASRPQGQTYEQYF. The chain joins TRBV7-9 to TRBJ2-7, with a weak D call TRBD1 (6 bases). The read gets to within 3 residues of the CDR3 end, and the germline J gene fills in the rest. The germline gives CDR1 SEHNR, CDR2 FQNEAQ (reference sequence). This CDR3 has 14 amino acids. V shed 6 bases and J shed 2 bases, with 14 bases lying between them.

As concerns this clone: Read sequence stops 3 residues before the CDR3 end, and the germline J gene provides the missing end. The rearrangement uses TRBV18 and TRBJ2-3; D is possibly TRBD1 (6 bases). The CDR3 is 16 amino acids. V lost 2 bases to trimming and J lost 2 bases, with 14 bases between them. The germline gives CDR1 KGHSH, CDR2 LQKENI. The CDR3 bases that were read are TGTGCCAGCTCACCATTCTTGTACAGGGACACAGATACG. Residues: CASSPFLYRDTDT. The complete CDR3 protein is CASSPFLYRDTDTQYF.

Regarding this clone: The observed sequence ends 3 residues before the CDR3 terminus, with the missing tail filled in from the germline J gene. This chain joins TRBV5-1 and TRBJ2-6, with D unclear. Trimming removed 4 bases at V and 0 bases at J, with 14 bases between. Germline V lookup: CDR1 SGHRS, CDR2 YFSETQ. CDR3 length: 17 amino acids. CDR3 sequence: CASSLGNVGSGANVLTF. CDR3 DNA (partial): TGCGCCAGCAGCCTAGGTAACGTGGGCTCTGGGGCCAACGTC.

Concerning this clone: The read falls 3 residues short of the CDR3 end, and the missing part is taken from the germline J gene. The genes are TRBV19 and TRBJ1-2; unclear D gene. CDR1 and CDR2 from the germline V gene are LNHDA and SQIVND (reference sequence). There are 14 residues in the CDR3. The CDR3 protein is CASSLSTISYDYTF. The DNA read from the CDR3 is TGTGCCAGTAGTCTGTCGACAATCTCCTACGAC. Drawing the rest from reference TRBV19 and TRBJ1-2, the complete variable domain is DGGITQSPKYLFRKEGQNVTLSCEQNLNHDAMYWYRQDPGQGLRLIYYSQIVNDFQKGDIAEGYSVSREKKESFPLTVTSAQKNPTAFYLCASSLSTISYDYTFGSGTRLTVV.

Details on this clone: The read comes to an end 3 residues before the CDR3 does, leaving the germline J gene to fill in the end. The chain is built from TRBV5-4 and TRBJ1-1, with 10 bases matching TRBD1. This CDR3 has 15 amino acids. Looked up from germline, CDR1 is SGHNT and CDR2 is YYREEE (reference sequence). J lost 5 bases, V lost 1 base, and 5 bases had no gene match. The sequenced part of the CDR3 DNA is TGTGCCAGCAGCTTGATTGGGACAGGGGCGACTGAA. It translates to CASSLIGTGATE. The CDR3 reads in full as CASSLIGTGATEAFF.

Concerning this clone: The read finishes 3 residues shy of the CDR3 end, and the germline J gene is used to complete it. The J gene is TRBJ2-1, the V gene TRBV12-3 or TRBV12-4, with no clear D. CDR3 length: 13 residues. The V end was cut by 3 bases, the J end by 6 bases, with 9 bases between. The CDR3 sequence: CASSFQEINEQFF. The DNA read from the CDR3 is TGTGCCAGCAGTTTTCAGGAAATCAATGAG.

Comment on this clone: The missing CDR3 end, 3 residues past where the read stops, is filled in from the germline J gene. This chain uses TRBV6-1 with TRBJ2-3; D remains unclear. In germline, CDR1 is MNHNS, CDR2 SASEGT. CDR3 length equals 14 residues. Incomplete CDR3 DNA: TGTGCCAGCAGTGAAAGAACAGCCGATCAGCCG. Translation: CASSERTADQP. The complete CDR3 reads CASSERTADQPQYF.

Details on this clone: The sequenced fragment ends 3 residues before the CDR3 boundary, so the rest is inferred from the germline J gene. V gene TRBV6-2 or TRBV6-3 combines with J gene TRBJ2-6; D tentatively reads TRBD1 or TRBD2 (5 bases each). The V gene lost 5 bases and the J gene lost 0 bases, with 14 bases spanning the gap. Germline V CDR1 and CDR2: MNHEY, SVGEGT. This CDR3 contains 17 residues. CDR3 region: CASSRGQGGSGANVLTF. The sequenced part of the CDR3 DNA is TGTGCCAGCAGTAGAGGGCAGGGTGGCTCTGGGGCCAACGTC.